This T cell receptor beta chain came from a study of cytomegalovirus exposure and HLA in healthy donors. About this clone: Its antigen is not identified.

Regarding the study as a whole: Later analysis showed TCR association rates varying by HLA locus, highest for DRB1 and lowest for HLA-C. What a later analysis reportedly showed was that an Asian-associated ancestry cluster had fewer N-insertions than the approximately 670-donor mean.

All donors participated as healthy donors of bone marrow. The CDR3 totals 11 residues. The germline CDR1 and CDR2 sequences are SGHNT and YYREEE (reference sequence). Trimming cost V 0 bases and J 8 bases, with 3 bases left between them. PCR was performed using 60 Vbeta and 13 Jbeta primers. In the original processing: In a later analysis, 79 million or so unique TCR beta chains included roughly 11 million shared by two or more donors. Sequenced by immunoSEQ multiplex PCR; TCRdb stores in-frame clones only, minus some. That table furnishes V, J and clone size, whereas the DNA furnished D and trimming. The repertoire holds 100,000 or so clones, around 77% seen once, with approximately 10% in the top ten.

The specimen sequenced was PBMCs. J is TRBJ2-1 and V is TRBV5-4, with D hard to call. This clonotype was sampled from a man aged 40-55 years in good health and CMV-seropositive. CDR3 sequence (DNA): TGTGCCAGCAGCTTGGCGGATGAGCAGTTCTTC. It codes for CASSLADEQFF.